This entry lists 27 T cell receptor beta chains sequenced from one sample in a study of blood T cell repertoires in COVID-19. Assay: immunoSEQ multiplex PCR; the TCRdb copy retains only in-frame clones and omits some. The sample holds hundreds of thousands of clones, roughly nine tenths seen once. The sequenced sample consisted of peripheral blood. Receptors were obtained from a woman in her twenties or thirties with COVID-19, enrolled during active disease.

The rearrangement links TRBV19 to TRBJ2-5; TRBD2 is a possible D gene (6 bases). V lost 2 bases to trimming and J lost 5 bases, with 15 bases between them. From germline, CDR1 is LNHDA and CDR2 SQIVND (reference sequence). The CDR3 contains 15 residues. As DNA, the CDR3 is TGTGCCAGTAGTATAACTAGCATTGGCGGGGAGACCCAGTACTTC. This translates into CASSITSIGGETQYF. The full variable domain, rest sourced from reference TRBV19 and TRBJ2-5, is DGGITQSPKYLFRKEGQNVTLSCEQNLNHDAMYWYRQDPGQGLRLIYYSQIVNDFQKGDIAEGYSVSREKKESFPLTVTSAQKNPTAFYLCASSITSIGGETQYFGPGTRLLVL.

The V gene is TRBV10-2, the J gene TRBJ2-7; TRBD1 matches 10 bases. V shed 5 bases, J shed 5 bases, and the junction held 6 bases outside the gene matches. CDR1 and CDR2 (germline): WSHSY, SAAADI. The CDR3 totals 14 residues. CDR3 protein: CASSKPGQGHEQYV. The DNA of the CDR3 is TGCGCCAGCAGTAAGCCGGGACAGGGGCACGAGCAGTACGTC.

This chain connects TRBV2 to TRBJ2-2, with 8 nucleotides matching TRBD1. Germline V gene lookup returns CDR1 SNHLY and CDR2 FYNNEI. The junction had 4 bases not matched to a gene; V was cut back by 4 bases and J by 6 bases. The CDR3 loop spans 14 amino acids. The CDR3 protein is CASSGDRLAGELFF. The CDR3 DNA is TGTGCCAGCAGTGGGGACAGGCTCGCCGGGGAGCTGTTTTTT.

The chain has TRBV11-2 and TRBJ2-5; 9 positions match TRBD2. The germline CDR1 and CDR2 sequences are SGHAT and FQNNGV. Trimming at V came to 0 bases and at J to 1 base, leaving 6 bases not matched to a gene. This CDR3 region has 17 residues. The CDR3 sequence: CASSLEGGLAGQETQYF. For the CDR3, the DNA is TGTGCCAGCAGCTTAGAGGGGGGACTAGCAGGCCAAGAGACCCAGTACTTC.

The V and J genes are TRBV6-2 or TRBV6-3 and TRBJ1-1, with no clear D. The CDR3 consists of 15 residues. Germline CDR1 reads MNHEY; CDR2 reads SVGEGT. Trimming cost V 4 bases and J 3 bases, with 15 bases left between them. The CDR3 DNA reads as TGTGCCAGCAGTTTTTTTACACCGCCCGACACTGAAGCTTTCTTT. Encoded protein: CASSFFTPPDTEAFF.

The genes are TRBV6-6 and TRBJ2-7; 7 nucleotides match TRBD1. Germline V CDR1 and CDR2: MNHNY, SVGAGI (reference sequence). V lost 5 bases and J lost 0; bases outside the gene matches: 4. The CDR3 has 14 residues. The CDR3 loop is CASSPGGRSYEQYV. The CDR3 nucleotides read TGTGCCAGCAGTCCAGGGGGACGCTCCTACGAGCAGTACGTC.

J is TRBJ1-3 and V is TRBV4-1, with D possibly TRBD1 on 5 matching bases. From germline, CDR1 is MGHRA and CDR2 YSYEKL. The CDR3 loop spans 18 amino acids. V lost 1 base, J lost 3 bases, and 19 bases lay in between. The DNA for the CDR3 is TGCGCCAGCAGCCAAGTCCTCTTATTAAGGGGCGATGGAAACACCATATATTTT. It encodes CASSQVLLLRGDGNTIYF.

The J gene is TRBJ2-6, the V gene TRBV7-9; D may be TRBD2 (6 bases). The CDR3 length is 16 residues. In germline, CDR1 is SEHNR, CDR2 FQNEAQ (reference sequence). V lost 3 bases and J lost 4, with 13 bases in between. As DNA, the CDR3 is TGTGCCAGCAGCTTGGGGGACTCCGGGGGGGCCAACGTCCTGACTTTC. Translated, it gives CASSLGDSGGANVLTF.

This chain links TRBV25-1 with TRBJ1-2; no clear D gene. This CDR3 is built from 14 residues. Germline V CDR1 and CDR2: MGHDK, SYGVNS. Trimming shortened V by 4 bases and J by 1 base, and 10 bases separated the two germline ends. The CDR3 coding sequence is TGTGCCAGCAGTGCCCCACAGAGTAACTATGGCTACACCTTC. Amino acid sequence: CASSAPQSNYGYTF.

J is TRBJ1-1 and V is TRBV19; a possible D gene is TRBD1 (5 bases). CDR3 length equals 15 residues. The germline V and J ends were trimmed by 0 bases and 2 bases, with 10 bases remaining between them. Germline lookup yields CDR1 LNHDA and CDR2 SQIVND (reference sequence). The CDR3 sequence is CASSIESDSNTEAFF. The CDR3 DNA follows: TGTGCCAGTAGTATAGAATCTGACAGCAACACTGAAGCTTTCTTT.

This chain links TRBV28 with TRBJ2-5; 15 bases match TRBD2. This CDR3 has 16 residues. Trimming cost V 5 bases and J 1 base; bases outside gene matches: 2. Germline CDR1 reads MDHEN; CDR2 reads SYDVKM. CDR3 nucleotide sequence: TGTGCCAGCAGTCTGGGACTAGCGGGGGGCCAAGAGACCCAGTACTTC. This gives the protein CASSLGLAGGQETQYF.

The rearrangement uses TRBV20-1 and TRBJ2-5; 8 nucleotides align to TRBD2. The CDR3 runs 14 residues. From germline, CDR1 is DFQATT and CDR2 SNEGSKA (reference sequence). V shed 3 bases and J 5 bases; nucleotides not matched to a gene: 8. The CDR3 bases are TGCAGTGCTAGTAGGACTAGCTCGGGGGAGACCCAGTACTTC. Translating gives CSASRTSSGETQYF.

The chain joins TRBV5-1 to TRBJ2-3, with 11 bases that match TRBD2. This CDR3 contains 15 residues. V shed 4 bases and J 2 bases; nucleotides not matched to a gene: 3. The germline CDR1 and CDR2 sequences are SGHRS and YFSETQ. DNA of the CDR3: TGCGCCAGCAGCCAGGGACTAGCGGACACAGATACGCAGTATTTT. Residues: CASSQGLADTDTQYF.

CDR3 DNA sequence: TGTGCCAGCTCACCGTCCTCTACCTCGAACACTGAAGCTTTCTTT. It translates to CASSPSSTSNTEAFF. The rearrangement links TRBV18 to TRBJ1-1; D remains unclear. The V end lost 3 bases, the J end lost 1 base, and 12 bases lay between the germline ends. The germline V gene has CDR1 KGHSH and CDR2 LQKENI. This CDR3 has 15 residues.

The chain couples TRBV6-2 or TRBV6-3 to TRBJ1-6; D not resolved. This CDR3 region has 14 residues. Trimming cost V 3 bases and J 5 bases, with 8 bases left between them. Germline V gives CDR1 MNHEY, CDR2 SVGEGT. The CDR3 reads CASSYSPDNSPLHF. The DNA for the CDR3 is TGTGCCAGCAGTTATTCGCCGGATAATTCACCCCTCCACTTT.

The chain recombines TRBV15 with TRBJ1-4, with TRBD1 as a possible D gene (5 bases). This CDR3 region has 14 residues. Germline-derived CDR1 and CDR2 are LNHNV and YYDKDF (reference sequence). Between the trimmed V and J ends, which lost 2 bases and 6 bases, there was a span of 10 bases. The CDR3 DNA reads as TGTGCCACCAGCAGAAAGGGGAATGATGAAAAACTGTTTTTT. Its protein is CATSRKGNDEKLFF.

The gene calls are TRBV18 and TRBJ1-3, with 7 positions matching TRBD1. Germline V lookup: CDR1 KGHSH, CDR2 LQKENI. This CDR3 comprises 16 residues. V shed 3 bases and J 4 bases; nucleotides not matched to a gene: 9. CDR3 amino acids: CASSPAGTVGGNTIYF. CDR3 DNA sequence: TGTGCCAGCTCACCCGCCGGGACAGTGGGAGGAAACACCATATATTTT.

This chain connects TRBV4-1 to TRBJ1-1, with 8 bases that match TRBD1. Germline-derived CDR1 and CDR2 are MGHRA and YSYEKL. Trimming took 0 bases from V and 4 from J; bases not matched to a gene: 4. The CDR3 is 15 amino acids. CDR3 region: CASSQDQGASTEAFF. The CDR3, as DNA: TGCGCCAGCAGCCAAGATCAGGGGGCGAGCACTGAAGCTTTCTTT.

The chain links TRBV2 to TRBJ2-5; 10 positions agree with TRBD2. The junction had 9 bases not matched to a gene; V was cut back by 4 bases and J by 4 bases. Germline loops: CDR1 SNHLY, CDR2 FYNNEI. The CDR3 runs 16 residues. The CDR3 sequence is CASSGASGGLGETQYF. The CDR3 DNA follows: TGTGCCAGCAGTGGCGCTAGCGGGGGCTTGGGAGAGACCCAGTACTTC.

This clone was recorded once. The chain is built from TRBV10-1 and TRBJ2-1; 8 bases match TRBD2. The CDR3 spans 15 residues. V gave up 2 bases and J gave up 5 bases; unmatched junction bases: 5. Germline CDR1 reads WNHNN; CDR2 reads SYGVQD (reference sequence). The CDR3 DNA follows: TGCGCCAGCAGTGAGATTAGCGGGGCGAACAATGAGCAGTTCTTC. As protein: CASSEISGANNEQFF.

The chain has TRBV4-2 and TRBJ1-2; the match to TRBD1 covers 10 bases. The ends lost 4 bases at V and 7 bases at J; junction bases unmatched: 6. The CDR3 is 14 residues long. Germline CDR1 reads LGHNA; CDR2 reads YNFKEQ. CDR3 nucleotide sequence: TGTGCCAGCAGCCGACCGGGACAGGGGTCTGGCTACACCTTC. This sequence encodes CASSRPGQGSGYTF.

The J gene is TRBJ1-3, the V gene TRBV7-2; D is unclear. CDR3 length equals 16 residues. Germline CDR1 reads SGHTA; CDR2 reads FQGNSA. With 0 bases removed from V and 0 bases from J, the gap between germline ends came to 9 bases. The CDR3 loop reads CASSLAFRISGNTIYF. The CDR3 DNA sequence: TGTGCCAGCAGCTTAGCTTTTCGTATCTCTGGAAACACCATATATTTT.

This rearrangement joins TRBV10-3 to TRBJ2-7; TRBD2 matches at 9 bases. V was clipped by 5 bases and J by 2 bases; unmatched bases: 7. CDR1 and CDR2 (germline): ENHRY, SYGVKD. This CDR3 is built from 15 residues. The CDR3 sequence: CAISQGTSWAYEQYF. In DNA form, the CDR3 reads TGTGCCATCAGTCAAGGGACTAGCTGGGCCTACGAGCAGTACTTC.

The chain joins TRBV2 to TRBJ1-5; the D is unclear. The V end was cut by 7 bases, the J end by 3 bases, with 7 bases between. CDR3 length equals 12 residues. Germline CDR1 SNHLY, CDR2 FYNNEI. The CDR3 coding sequence is TGTGCCAGCACGCGGAACAATCAGCCCCAGCATTTT. Its protein is CASTRNNQPQHF.

The rearrangement links TRBV12-3 or TRBV12-4 to TRBJ2-1; tentatively, D is TRBD2 (6 bases). This CDR3 contains 13 residues. Between the trimmed V and J ends, which lost 8 bases and 7 bases, there was a span of 15 bases. CDR3 residues: CASSYDAGNEQFF. The CDR3 nucleotides are TGTGCCAGCTCCTATGACGCGGGGAATGAGCAGTTCTTC.

V and J are TRBV6-6 and TRBJ1-1, with a possible D match to TRBD1 (6 bases). Trimming removed 4 bases from V and 0 bases from J, with 12 bases in between. CDR1 is MNHNY, CDR2 SVGAGI, per germline (reference sequence). The CDR3 is made up of 15 amino acids. CDR3 in DNA: TGTGCCAGCAGTTCACCAGGGGATATGAACACTGAAGCTTTCTTT. Translation: CASSSPGDMNTEAFF.

This chain links TRBV4-2 with TRBJ1-2, with TRBD1 as a possible D gene (6 bases). Deletions cut 3 bases from V and 4 bases from J, with 15 bases between. This CDR3 contains 15 residues. The germline CDR1 and CDR2 sequences are LGHNA and YNFKEQ. The chain's CDR3 is CASSQNPGDTYGYTF. Here the CDR3 DNA reads TGTGCCAGCAGCCAGAATCCCGGGGACACCTATGGCTACACCTTC.